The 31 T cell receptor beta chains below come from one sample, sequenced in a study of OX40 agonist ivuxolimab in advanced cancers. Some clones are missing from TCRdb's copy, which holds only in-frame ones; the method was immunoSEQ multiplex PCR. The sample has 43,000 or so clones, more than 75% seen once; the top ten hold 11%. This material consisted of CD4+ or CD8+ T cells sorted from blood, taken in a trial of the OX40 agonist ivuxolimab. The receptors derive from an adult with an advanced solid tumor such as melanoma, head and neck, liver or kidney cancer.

The CDR3 loop reads CAISELERGGYNEQFF. The CDR3 region has the DNA TGTGCCATCAGTGAGCTCGAGCGGGGGGGTTACAATGAGCAGTTCTTC. J is TRBJ2-1 and V is TRBV10-3; 10 positions match TRBD2. V lost 2 bases and J lost 4; bases outside the gene matches: 5. CDR1 and CDR2 (germline): ENHRY, SYGVKD. CDR3 length: 16 amino acids.

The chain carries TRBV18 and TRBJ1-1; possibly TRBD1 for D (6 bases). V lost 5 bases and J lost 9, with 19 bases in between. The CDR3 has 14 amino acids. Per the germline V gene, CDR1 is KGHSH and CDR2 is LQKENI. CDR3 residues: CASSSETGVAKAFF. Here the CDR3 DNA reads TGTGCCAGCTCATCCGAGACAGGAGTGGCAAAAGCTTTCTTT. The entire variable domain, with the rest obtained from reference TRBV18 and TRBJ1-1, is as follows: NAGVMQNPRHLVRRRGQEARLRCSPMKGHSHVYWYRQLPEEGLKFMVYLQKENIIDESGMPKERFSAEFPKEGPSILRIQQVVRGDSAAYFCASSSETGVAKAFFGQGTRLTVV.

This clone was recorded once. The CDR3 here is CASRDDIYYNSPLHF. In DNA form, the CDR3 reads TGTGCCAGCAGGGATGATATTTACTATAATTCACCCCTCCACTTT. This chain links TRBV6-5 with TRBJ1-6; D ambiguous. Germline V gene lookup returns CDR1 MNHEY and CDR2 SVGAGI. V was shortened by 6 bases and J by 3 bases, with 12 bases between the two germline ends. The CDR3 totals 15 residues.

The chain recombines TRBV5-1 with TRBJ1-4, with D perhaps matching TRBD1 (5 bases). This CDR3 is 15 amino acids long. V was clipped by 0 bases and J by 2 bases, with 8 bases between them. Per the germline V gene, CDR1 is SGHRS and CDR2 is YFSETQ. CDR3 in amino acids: CASSLDGATNEKLFF. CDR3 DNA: TGCGCCAGCAGCTTGGACGGGGCCACTAATGAAAAACTGTTTTTT.

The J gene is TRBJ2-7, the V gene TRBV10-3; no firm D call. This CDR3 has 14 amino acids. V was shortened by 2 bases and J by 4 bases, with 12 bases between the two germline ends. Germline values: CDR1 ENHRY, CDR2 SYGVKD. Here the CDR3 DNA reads TGTGCCATCAGTGAGGAATCAAATAGGTACGAGCAGTACTTC. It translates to CAISEESNRYEQYF.

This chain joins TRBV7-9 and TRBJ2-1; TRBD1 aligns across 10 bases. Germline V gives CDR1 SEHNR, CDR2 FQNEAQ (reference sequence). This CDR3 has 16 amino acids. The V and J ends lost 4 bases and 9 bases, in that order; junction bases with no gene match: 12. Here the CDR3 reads CASSYLGGQGHSEQFF. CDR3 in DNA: TGTGCCAGCAGCTACCTAGGGGGACAGGGGCATAGTGAGCAGTTCTTC.

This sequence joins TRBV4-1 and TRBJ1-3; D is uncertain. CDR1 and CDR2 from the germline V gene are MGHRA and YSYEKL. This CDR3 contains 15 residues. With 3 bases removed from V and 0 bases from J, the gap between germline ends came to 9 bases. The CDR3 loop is CASSQRESSGNTIYF. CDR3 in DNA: TGCGCCAGCAGCCAGAGGGAGAGCTCTGGAAACACCATATATTTT.

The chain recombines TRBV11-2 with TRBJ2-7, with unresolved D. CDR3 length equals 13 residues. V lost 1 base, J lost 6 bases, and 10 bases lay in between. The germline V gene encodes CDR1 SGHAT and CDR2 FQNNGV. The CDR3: CASSLGGGSEQYF. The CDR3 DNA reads TGTGCCAGCAGCTTAGGAGGCGGAAGCGAGCAGTACTTC. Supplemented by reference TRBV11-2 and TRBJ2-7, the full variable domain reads EAGVAQSPRYKIIEKRQSVAFWCNPISGHATLYWYQQILGQGPKLLIQFQNNGVVDDSQLPKDRFSAERLKGVDSTLKIQPAKLEDSAVYLCASSLGGGSEQYFGPGTRLTVT.

Here the CDR3 reads CASSLRLAGEETQYF. As DNA, the CDR3 is TGTGCCAGCAGCCTCAGACTAGCGGGGGAAGAGACCCAGTACTTC. The chain recombines TRBV7-9 with TRBJ2-5, with 12 bases that match TRBD2. The CDR3 length is 15 residues. Germline lookup yields CDR1 SEHNR and CDR2 FQNEAQ (reference sequence). After removal of 5 bases from V and 3 bases from J, the junction contained 4 bases not matched to a gene.

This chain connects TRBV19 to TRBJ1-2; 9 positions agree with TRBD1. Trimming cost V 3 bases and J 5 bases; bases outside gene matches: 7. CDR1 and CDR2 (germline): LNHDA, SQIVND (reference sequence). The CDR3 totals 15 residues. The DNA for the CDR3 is TGTGCCAGTAGTATCGTGGGGACAGGGAAGTATGGCTACACCTTC. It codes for CASSIVGTGKYGYTF.

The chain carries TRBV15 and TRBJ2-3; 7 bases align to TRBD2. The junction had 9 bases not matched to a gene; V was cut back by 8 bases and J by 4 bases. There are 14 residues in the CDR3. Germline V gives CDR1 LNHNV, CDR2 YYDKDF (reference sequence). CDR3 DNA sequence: TGTGCCACCGGACGGCGCGGGAGTCCAGATACGCAGTATTTT. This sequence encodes CATGRRGSPDTQYF.

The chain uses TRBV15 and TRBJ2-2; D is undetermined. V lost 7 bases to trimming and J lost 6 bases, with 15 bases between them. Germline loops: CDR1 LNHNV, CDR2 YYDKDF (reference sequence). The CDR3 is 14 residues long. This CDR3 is CATKLNGLAGELFF. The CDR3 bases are TGTGCCACCAAGTTGAACGGGCTGGCCGGGGAGCTGTTTTTT.

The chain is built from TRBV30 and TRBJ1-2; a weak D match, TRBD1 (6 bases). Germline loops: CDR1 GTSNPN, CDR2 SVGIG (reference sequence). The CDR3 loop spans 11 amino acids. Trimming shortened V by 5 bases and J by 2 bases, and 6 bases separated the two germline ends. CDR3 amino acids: CAWGQNYGYTF. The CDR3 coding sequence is TGTGCCTGGGGACAGAACTATGGCTACACCTTC.

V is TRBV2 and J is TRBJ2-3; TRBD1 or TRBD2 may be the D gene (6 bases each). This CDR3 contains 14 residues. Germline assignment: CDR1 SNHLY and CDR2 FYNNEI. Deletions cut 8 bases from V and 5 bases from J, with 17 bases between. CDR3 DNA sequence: TGTGCCAGCCTCAAAGGGGGACTCGGAGATACGCAGTATTTT. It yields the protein CASLKGGLGDTQYF.

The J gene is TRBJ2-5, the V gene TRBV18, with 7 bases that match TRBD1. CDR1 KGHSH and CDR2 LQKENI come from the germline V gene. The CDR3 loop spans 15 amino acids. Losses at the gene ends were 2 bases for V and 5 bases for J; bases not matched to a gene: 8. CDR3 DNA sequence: TGTGCCAGCTCACCAACCGACAGGGCTTCGGAGACCCAGTACTTC. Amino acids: CASSPTDRASETQYF. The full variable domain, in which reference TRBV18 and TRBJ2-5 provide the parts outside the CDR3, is NAGVMQNPRHLVRRRGQEARLRCSPMKGHSHVYWYRQLPEEGLKFMVYLQKENIIDESGMPKERFSAEFPKEGPSILRIQQVVRGDSAAYFCASSPTDRASETQYFGPGTRLLVL.

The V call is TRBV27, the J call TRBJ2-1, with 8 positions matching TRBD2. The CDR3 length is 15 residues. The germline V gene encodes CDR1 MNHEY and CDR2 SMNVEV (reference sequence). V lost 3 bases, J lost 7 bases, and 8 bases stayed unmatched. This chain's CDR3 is CASSFSGGPFNEQFF. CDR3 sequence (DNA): TGTGCCAGCAGTTTTTCGGGAGGGCCTTTTAATGAGCAGTTCTTC.

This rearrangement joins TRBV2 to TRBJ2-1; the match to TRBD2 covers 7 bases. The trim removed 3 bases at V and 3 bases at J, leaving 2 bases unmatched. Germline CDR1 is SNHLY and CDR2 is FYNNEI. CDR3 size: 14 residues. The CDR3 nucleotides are TGTGCCAGCAGTGATATAGCGGGCTACAATGAGCAGTTCTTC. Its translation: CASSDIAGYNEQFF.

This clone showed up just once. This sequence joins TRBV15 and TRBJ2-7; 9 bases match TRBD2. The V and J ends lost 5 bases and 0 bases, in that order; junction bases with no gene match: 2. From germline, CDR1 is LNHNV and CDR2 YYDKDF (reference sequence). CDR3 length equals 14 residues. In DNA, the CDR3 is TGTGCCACCAGCGAGCGGGGGGCCTCCTACGAGCAGTACTTC. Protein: CATSERGASYEQYF.

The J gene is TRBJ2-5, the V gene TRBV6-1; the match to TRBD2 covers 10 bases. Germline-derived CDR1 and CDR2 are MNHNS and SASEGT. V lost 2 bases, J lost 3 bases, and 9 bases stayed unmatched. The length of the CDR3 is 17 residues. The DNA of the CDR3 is TGTGCCAGCAGTGAACTATTGGCTAGCGGGAGTAAAGAGACCCAGTACTTC. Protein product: CASSELLASGSKETQYF.

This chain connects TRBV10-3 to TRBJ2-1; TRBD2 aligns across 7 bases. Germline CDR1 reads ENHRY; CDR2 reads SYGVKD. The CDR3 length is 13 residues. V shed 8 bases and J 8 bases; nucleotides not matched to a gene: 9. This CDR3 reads CAIAPSGPHEQFF. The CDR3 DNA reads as TGTGCCATCGCCCCTAGCGGCCCGCATGAGCAGTTCTTC.

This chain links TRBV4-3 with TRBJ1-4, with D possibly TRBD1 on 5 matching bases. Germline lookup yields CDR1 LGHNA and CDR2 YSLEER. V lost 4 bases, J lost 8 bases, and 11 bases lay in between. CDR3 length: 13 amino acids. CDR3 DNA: TGCGCCAGCAGCCCCCGGGGGAACGAAAAACTGTTTTTT. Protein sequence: CASSPRGNEKLFF.

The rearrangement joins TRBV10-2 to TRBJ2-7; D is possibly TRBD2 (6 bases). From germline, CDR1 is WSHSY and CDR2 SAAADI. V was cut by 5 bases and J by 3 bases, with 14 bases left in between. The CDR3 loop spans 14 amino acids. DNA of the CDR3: TGCGCCAGCAGTCCCATAGCGGAACTCTACGAGCAGTACTTC. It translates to CASSPIAELYEQYF.

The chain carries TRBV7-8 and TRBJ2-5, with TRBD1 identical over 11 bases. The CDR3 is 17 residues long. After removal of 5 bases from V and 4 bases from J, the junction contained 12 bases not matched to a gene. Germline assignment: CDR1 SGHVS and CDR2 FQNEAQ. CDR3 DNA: TGTGCCAGCAGCGCGGACAGGGGGCTATGGAACGTAGAGACCCAGTACTTC. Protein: CASSADRGLWNVETQYF. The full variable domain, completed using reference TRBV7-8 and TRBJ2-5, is GAGVSQSPRYKVAKRGQDVALRCDPISGHVSLFWYQQALGQGPEFLTYFQNEAQLDKSGLPSDRFFAERPEGSVSTLKIQRTQQEDSAVYLCASSADRGLWNVETQYFGPGTRLLVL.

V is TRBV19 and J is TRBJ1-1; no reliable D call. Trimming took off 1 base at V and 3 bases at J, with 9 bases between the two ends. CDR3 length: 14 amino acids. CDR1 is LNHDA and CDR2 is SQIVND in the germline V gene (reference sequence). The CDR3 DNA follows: TGTGCCAGTAGTATAGGTGGCACCTACACTGAAGCTTTCTTT. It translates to CASSIGGTYTEAFF. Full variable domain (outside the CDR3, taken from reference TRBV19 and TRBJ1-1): DGGITQSPKYLFRKEGQNVTLSCEQNLNHDAMYWYRQDPGQGLRLIYYSQIVNDFQKGDIAEGYSVSREKKESFPLTVTSAQKNPTAFYLCASSIGGTYTEAFFGQGTRLTVV.

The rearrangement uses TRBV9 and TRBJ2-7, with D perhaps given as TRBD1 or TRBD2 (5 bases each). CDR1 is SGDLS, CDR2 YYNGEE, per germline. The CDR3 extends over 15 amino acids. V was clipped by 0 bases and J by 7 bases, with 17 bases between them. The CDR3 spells CASSVDSGSGYEQYF. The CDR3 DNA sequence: TGTGCCAGCAGCGTAGATTCAGGGAGCGGTTATGAGCAGTACTTC.

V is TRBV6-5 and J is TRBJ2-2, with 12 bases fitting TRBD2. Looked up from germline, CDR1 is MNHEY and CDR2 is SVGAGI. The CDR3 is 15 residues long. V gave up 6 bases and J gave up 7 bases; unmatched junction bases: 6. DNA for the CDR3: TGTGCCAGCAGCATGACTAGCGGGGGTGGCGGGGAGCTGTTTTTT. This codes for CASSMTSGGGGELFF.

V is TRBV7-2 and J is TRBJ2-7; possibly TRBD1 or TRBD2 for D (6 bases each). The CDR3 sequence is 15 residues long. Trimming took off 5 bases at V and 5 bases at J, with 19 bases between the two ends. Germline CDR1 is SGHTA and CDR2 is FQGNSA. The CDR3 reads CASSPGWGANHEQYF. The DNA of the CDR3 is TGTGCCAGCAGCCCCGGGTGGGGGGCAAACCACGAGCAGTACTTC.

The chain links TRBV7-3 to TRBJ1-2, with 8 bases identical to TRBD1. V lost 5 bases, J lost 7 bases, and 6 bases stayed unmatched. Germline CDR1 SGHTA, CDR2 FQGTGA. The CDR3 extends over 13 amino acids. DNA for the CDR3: TGTGCCAGCAGCACGGACAGGGCATCTGGCTACACCTTC. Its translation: CASSTDRASGYTF.

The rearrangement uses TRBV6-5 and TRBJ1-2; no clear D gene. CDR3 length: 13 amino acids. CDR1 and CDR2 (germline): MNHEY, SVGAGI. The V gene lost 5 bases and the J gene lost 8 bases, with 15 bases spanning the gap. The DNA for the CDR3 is TGTGCCAGCAGTCCCCAAAGGGTCCAAGGCTACACCTTC. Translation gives CASSPQRVQGYTF.

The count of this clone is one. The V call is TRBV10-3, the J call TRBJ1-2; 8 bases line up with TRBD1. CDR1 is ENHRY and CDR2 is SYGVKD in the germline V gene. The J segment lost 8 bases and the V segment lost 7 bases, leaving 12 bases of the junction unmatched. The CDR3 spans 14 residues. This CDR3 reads CAINVGQGHHGYTF. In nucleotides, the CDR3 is TGTGCCATCAACGTCGGACAGGGACACCACGGCTACACCTTC.

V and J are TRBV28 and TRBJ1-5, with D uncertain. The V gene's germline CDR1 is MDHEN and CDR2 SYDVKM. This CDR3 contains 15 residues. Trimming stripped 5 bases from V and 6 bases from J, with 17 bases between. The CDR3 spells CASSPAGGVGQPQHF. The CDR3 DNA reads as TGTGCCAGCAGTCCCGCTGGTGGGGTCGGTCAGCCCCAGCATTTT.